The present T cell receptor (beta chain) was sequenced within a study of regulatory T cells in long-lasting Graves disease. Sample time point: newly diagnosed GD, antithyroid drugs for less than 3 months. Researchers made the TCR library from RNA that was extracted from PBMCs. Peripheral blood, approximately 9.6 milliliters of it, was drawn into EDTA tubes. As regards this clonotype: Its antigen is still unknown.

General study results and limits: New patients shared roughly 1,000 public clonotypes, fewer than the roughly 3,000 shared by persistent patients.

This CDR3 is built from 15 residues. The germline V and J ends were trimmed by 3 bases and 0 bases, with 11 bases remaining between them. Construction of the TCR beta libraries employed iRepertoire HTBI primers in conjunction with Arm-PCR of CDR3 regions. TCRdb analysed the multiplex PCR reads with MiXCR anew, one entry per CDR3 protein. The sample lists 400,000 to 500,000 distinct CDR3 sequences; around 17% were seen once. The same sample was also used in a study of T cells in Graves' hyperthyroidism and ophthalmopathy. From that study: Over 18 months, lack of ophthalmopathy progression marked Graves' hyperthyroidism as stable. HTBI primers were used for first-round RT-PCR of the TCR CDR3.

The sequence derives from a woman between 18 and 29 years old with Graves disease. The J gene is TRBJ1-2, the V gene TRBV12-3 or TRBV12-4; D is ambiguous. Here the sequenced sample was peripheral blood mononuclear cells (PBMCs), taken at new diagnosis, from a patient treated with antithyroid drugs. CDR3 residues: CASSLGRLANYGYTF. CDR3 nucleotides: TGTGCCAGCAGTTTGGGCAGGTTGGCTAACTATGGCTACACCTTC.